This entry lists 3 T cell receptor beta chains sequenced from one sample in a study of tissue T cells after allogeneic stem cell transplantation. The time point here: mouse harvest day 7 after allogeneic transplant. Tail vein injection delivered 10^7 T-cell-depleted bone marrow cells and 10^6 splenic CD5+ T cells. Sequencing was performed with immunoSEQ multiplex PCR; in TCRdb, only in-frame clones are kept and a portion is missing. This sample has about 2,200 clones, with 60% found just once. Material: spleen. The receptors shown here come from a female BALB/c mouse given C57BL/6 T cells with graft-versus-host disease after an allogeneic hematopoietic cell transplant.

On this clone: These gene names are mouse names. CDR3 DNA (partial): TGTGGTGCTAGGGAACTGGGGGGTAGGGCTGAGCAGTTC. It encodes CGARELGGRAEQF. The entire CDR3 reads CGARELGGRAEQFF. The V and J genes are TRBV20 and TRBJ2-1, with 9 bases lining up with TRBD2. Sequencing ends 1 residue short of the CDR3 end; the germline J gene provides the rest. The CDR3 consists of 14 residues. Germline CDR1 and CDR2: GFQATS and STVNSAI. V trimming: 0 bases; J trimming: 7 bases; junction bases outside the gene matches: 4.

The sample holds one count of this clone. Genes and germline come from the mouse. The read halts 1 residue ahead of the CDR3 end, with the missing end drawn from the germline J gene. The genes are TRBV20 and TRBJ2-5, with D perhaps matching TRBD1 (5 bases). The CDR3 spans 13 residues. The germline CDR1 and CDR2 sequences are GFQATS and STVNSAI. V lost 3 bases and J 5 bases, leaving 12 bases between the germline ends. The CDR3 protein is CGASEGRRDTQYF. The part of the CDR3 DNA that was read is TGTGGTGCTAGTGAGGGGAGGAGAGACACCCAGTAC.

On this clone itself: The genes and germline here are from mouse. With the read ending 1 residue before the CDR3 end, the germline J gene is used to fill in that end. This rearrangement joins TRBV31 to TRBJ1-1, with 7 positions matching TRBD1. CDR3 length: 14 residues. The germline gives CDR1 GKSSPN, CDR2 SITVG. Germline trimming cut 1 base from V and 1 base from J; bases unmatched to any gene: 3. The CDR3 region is CAWSQPGGNTEVFF. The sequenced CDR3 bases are TGTGCCTGGAGTCAGCCAGGGGGGAACACAGAAGTCTTC.